A single T cell receptor (beta chain) is shown here with its context. Germline V lookup: CDR1 SGHTS, CDR2 YDEGEE. There are 15 residues in the CDR3. V trimming: 3 bases; J trimming: 1 base; junction bases outside the gene matches: 1. This record belongs to a study of blood T cell repertoires in COVID-19. Study background: The origin of the acute and convalescent COVID-19 samples was the United States, Italy and Spain.

Donors were grouped by their self-reported clinical history. The protocol was immunoSEQ multiplex PCR, while the TCRdb copy is restricted to in-frame clones and leaves out a portion. The sample lists over 150,000 clones; 75% to 90% were seen once. The chain is built from TRBV5-8 and TRBJ1-5; 10 bases are shared with TRBD1. The receptor was isolated from a man between 35 and 55 years old who had recovered from COVID-19. The sequencing input was PBMCs or T cells enriched from blood (not recorded which). This chain's CDR3 is CASSSGQGSNQPQHF. The CDR3 coding sequence is TGTGCCAGCAGCTCGGGACAGGGGAGCAATCAGCCCCAGCATTTT.